The clone carrying this T cell receptor (beta chain) was seen a handful of times. What it binds is unknown. This record comes from a study of human T cells and chemical hapten exposure. Study-level results: With patch test score, the counts of PT1 expanded TCRs showed a positive correlation.

The germline CDR1 and CDR2 sequences are MNHNY and SVGAGI (reference sequence). The CDR3 runs to 17 residues. The trim removed 2 bases at V and 5 bases at J, leaving 10 bases unmatched. As to time point: pre-sensitization, week 0. As for treatment: therapeutic diphenylcyclopropenone sensitization with weekly scalp DPC. Each patch test followed a blood draw. Alopecia patients between 18 and 70 years old and suitable for DPC were used as donors. As the library was built, unique molecular identifiers were attached to individual cDNA molecules. TCRdb called the RACE reads again in MiXCR, with one record for every CDR3 protein. Among 85,000 to 90,000 distinct CDR3 sequences, 9.6% were seen once, and the ten largest hold roughly 3.5%.

The sequenced sample was whole blood, obtained in connection with sensitization to the hapten diphenylcyclopropenone (DPC). The receptor comes from a middle-aged woman with alopecia areata. Some clones in this sample may be carry-over from other donors' samples. The chain joins TRBV6-6 to TRBJ2-5; 11 positions match TRBD1. The CDR3 sequence: CASSYPLGTGGGETQYF. The CDR3 DNA reads TGTGCCAGCAGTTACCCCCTCGGGACAGGGGGAGGTGAGACCCAGTACTTC.